This T cell receptor beta chain was captured by sequencing in a study of Graves' ophthalmopathy and Graves' hyperthyroidism. CDR1 and CDR2 from the germline V gene are LNHDA and SQIVND (reference sequence). This CDR3 is 14 amino acids long. The PBMCs originated from less than 13 ml of fresh peripheral blood. This clonotype has just a few counts. A much larger clone lies a single base off, so this may be a read error. From RNA, the CDR3 regions of TCR beta chains were amplified and sequenced. First-round RT-PCR used HTBI primers; second-round multiplex PCR followed. TCRdb redid the calling of the multiplex PCR reads with MiXCR, one entry per CDR3 protein. The table shows 300,000 to 500,000 distinct CDR3 sequences, with 15% to 17% occurring only once.

The rearrangement joins TRBV19 to TRBJ1-1; 10 nucleotides line up with TRBD1. The sequenced material came from peripheral blood. The clonotype comes from a woman under 30 with stable Graves' hyperthyroidism. The CDR3 sequence is CSSRDRGQGAEAFF. The CDR3, as DNA: TGTTCCAGTAGAGACCGCGGACAGGGGGCTGAAGCTTTCTTT.